What follows are 19 T cell receptor beta chains derived from one specimen sequenced in a study of blood T cell repertoires in COVID-19. Sequencing used immunoSEQ multiplex PCR; TCRdb keeps in-frame clones, though not all of them. The sample has tens of thousands of clones; more than 75% are singletons. Material for sequencing was peripheral blood. These receptors originate from a man aged 45-65 years with active or convalescent COVID-19.

J is TRBJ2-7 and V is TRBV5-6, with a tentative D call TRBD1 (5 bases). The CDR3 is 14 residues long. Trimming took 5 bases from V and 0 from J, leaving 12 bases between them. Germline assignment: CDR1 SGHDT and CDR2 YYEEEE. This CDR3 is CASRRTWSSYEQYF. In DNA form, the CDR3 reads TGTGCCAGCAGAAGGACATGGAGCTCCTACGAGCAGTACTTC.

This sequence joins TRBV5-4 and TRBJ2-5; D is possibly TRBD1 (5 bases). The ends were cut back, 0 bases at V and 3 bases at J, with 6 bases in the middle. The CDR3 has 13 amino acids. Germline V gene sequence: CDR1 SGHNT, CDR2 YYREEE (reference sequence). The CDR3 region is CASSLDRKETQYF. The CDR3 DNA is TGTGCCAGCAGCTTGGACAGGAAAGAGACCCAGTACTTC.

The count of this clone is one. The CDR3 protein is CASRDRQVAEAFF. Written as DNA, the CDR3 is TGTGCCAGCAGGGACAGACAGGTCGCTGAAGCTTTCTTT. The chain couples TRBV25-1 to TRBJ1-1, with D perhaps matching TRBD1 (6 bases). Per germline, CDR1 MGHDK and CDR2 SYGVNS. This CDR3 comprises 13 residues. Trimming removed 6 bases at V and 6 bases at J, with 14 bases between.

This sequence joins TRBV9 and TRBJ1-3; TRBD1 matches at 7 bases. Trimming cost V 2 bases and J 3 bases; bases outside gene matches: 8. In germline, CDR1 is SGDLS, CDR2 YYNGEE. The CDR3 loop spans 16 amino acids. The CDR3 sequence: CASSVRQGEYGNTIYF. In DNA, the CDR3 is TGTGCCAGCAGCGTCAGACAGGGAGAATATGGAAACACCATATATTTT.

This rearrangement joins TRBV2 to TRBJ1-5; 9 positions agree with TRBD1. V gave up 5 bases and J gave up 7 bases; unmatched junction bases: 6. Germline V gene lookup returns CDR1 SNHLY and CDR2 FYNNEI. There are 14 residues in the CDR3. CDR3 in amino acids: CASSLQGAEQPQHF. In DNA, the CDR3 is TGTGCCAGCAGTCTACAGGGGGCCGAACAGCCCCAGCATTTT.

This clone has a handful of counts. The chain combines TRBV3-1 (or the pseudogene TRBV3-2) with TRBJ1-2; maybe TRBD1 (6 bases). The germline gives CDR1 LGHDT, CDR2 YNNKEL (reference sequence). CDR3 size: 14 residues. Trimming left V 1 base short and J 3 bases short, with 9 bases between. The CDR3 sequence is CASSQGPGDYGYTF. CDR3 DNA sequence: TGTGCCAGCAGCCAAGGTCCAGGGGACTATGGCTACACCTTC.

This rearrangement joins TRBV30 to TRBJ1-2; D possibly corresponds to TRBD1 (6 bases). Per the germline V gene, CDR1 is GTSNPN and CDR2 is SVGIG (reference sequence). The V and J ends lost 2 bases and 6 bases respectively, with 19 bases between them. The CDR3 loop spans 15 amino acids. In DNA form, the CDR3 reads TGTGCCTGGAGTACGGACCACAGGGTGATCGATGGCTACACCTTC. Its translation: CAWSTDHRVIDGYTF.

The chain recombines TRBV4-1 with TRBJ2-4; TRBD2 might be the D (6 bases). CDR3 length: 16 amino acids. With 4 bases removed from V and 0 bases from J, the gap between germline ends came to 13 bases. Germline CDR1 MGHRA, CDR2 YSYEKL. The CDR3 DNA follows: TGCGCCAGCAGCCCCGGGAGTCAGGGAGCCAAAAACATTCAGTACTTC. It codes for CASSPGSQGAKNIQYF.

This chain joins TRBV25-1 and TRBJ2-5; D gene uncertain. The germline V gene has CDR1 MGHDK and CDR2 SYGVNS. V was pared by 5 bases and J by 5 bases, with 12 bases between. CDR3 length equals 13 residues. The CDR3 sequence: CASSRGSWETQYF. CDR3 DNA: TGTGCCAGCAGTCGAGGAAGTTGGGAGACCCAGTACTTC.

The rearrangement joins TRBV7-9 to TRBJ1-2, with D maybe TRBD1 (6 bases). The germline gives CDR1 SEHNR, CDR2 FQNEAQ (reference sequence). The CDR3 sequence is 16 residues long. With 4 bases removed from V and 0 bases from J, the gap between germline ends came to 15 bases. For the CDR3, the DNA is TGTGCCAGCAGCTCCCCCCTCGGACAGACTAACTATGGCTACACCTTC. This encodes CASSSPLGQTNYGYTF.

J is TRBJ1-2 and V is TRBV12-3 or TRBV12-4, with D possibly being TRBD1 (5 bases). V shed 1 base and J shed 8 bases, with 8 bases lying between them. The length of the CDR3 is 12 residues. The CDR3, as DNA: TGTGCCAGCAGTTTAGGACAGTGGGGCTACACCTTC. Its protein product is CASSLGQWGYTF.

The rearrangement uses TRBV30 and TRBJ1-1; D perhaps matches TRBD1 (6 bases). Germline V gives CDR1 GTSNPN, CDR2 SVGIG (reference sequence). V shed 7 bases and J shed 1 base, with 13 bases lying between them. The CDR3 runs 13 residues. CDR3 nucleotide sequence: TGTGCCTTTACCCAGGGGAAGAACACTGAAGCTTTCTTT. Its protein is CAFTQGKNTEAFF.

The genes are TRBV7-2 and TRBJ2-1; TRBD2 matches at 10 bases. In germline, CDR1 is SGHTA, CDR2 FQGNSA. The CDR3 is made up of 16 amino acids. V shed 3 bases, J shed 4 bases, and the junction held 6 bases outside the gene matches. The CDR3 sequence is CASSFASGGSYNEQFF. The CDR3 coding sequence is TGTGCCAGCAGCTTTGCTAGCGGGGGATCGTACAATGAGCAGTTCTTC. Full variable domain (remainder filled in from reference TRBV7-2 and TRBJ2-1): GAGVSQSPSNKVTEKGKDVELRCDPISGHTALYWYRQSLGQGLEFLIYFQGNSAPDKSGLPSDRFSAERTGGSVSTLTIQRTQQEDSAVYLCASSFASGGSYNEQFFGPGTRLTVL.

This chain joins TRBV6-5 and TRBJ1-1, with D maybe TRBD1 (5 bases). In germline, CDR1 is MNHEY, CDR2 SVGAGI. Trimming left V 7 bases short and J 3 bases short, with 18 bases between. This CDR3 has 15 residues. Written as DNA, the CDR3 is TGTGCCAGCACCCCCAGGCGGACATGGGACACTGAAGCTTTCTTT. Translating it yields CASTPRRTWDTEAFF.

The chain has TRBV19 and TRBJ1-1; a weak D match, TRBD1 (5 bases). The CDR3 sequence is 15 residues long. V was clipped by 3 bases and J by 4 bases, with 15 bases between them. CDR1 and CDR2 from the germline V gene are LNHDA and SQIVND (reference sequence). For the CDR3, the DNA is TGTGCCAGTAGTATGGGGCAAGTGGTGGCCACTGAAGCTTTCTTT. This encodes CASSMGQVVATEAFF.

The CDR3 DNA reads as TGTGCCAGCAGTTACCGTTACACCATATATTTT. Amino acids: CASSYRYTIYF. The V and J genes are TRBV6-5 and TRBJ1-3; D not resolved. Germline loops: CDR1 MNHEY, CDR2 SVGAGI. This CDR3 has 11 residues. Trimming took 2 bases from V and 8 from J, leaving 4 bases between them.

This clone occurred a few times. The chain couples TRBV2 to TRBJ1-5, with TRBD1 identical over 10 bases. The germline V gene has CDR1 SNHLY and CDR2 FYNNEI. The CDR3 consists of 19 residues. J gave up 3 bases and V 6 bases, and 17 bases lay outside the gene matches. As DNA, the CDR3 is TGTGCCAGCAGCGCCGCCGGGACAGGGGCATTAACCATCAATCAGCCCCAGCATTTT. The encoded protein is CASSAAGTGALTINQPQHF.

The genes are TRBV7-2 and TRBJ2-7; 7 positions agree with TRBD1. The CDR3 is made up of 14 amino acids. V lost 4 bases to trimming and J lost 9 bases; unmatched junction nucleotides: 12. Germline assignment: CDR1 SGHTA and CDR2 FQGNSA. The CDR3 sequence: CASSWDSTPVGQYF. DNA for the CDR3: TGTGCCAGCAGCTGGGACAGCACCCCTGTGGGGCAGTACTTC.

The rearrangement joins TRBV6-4 to TRBJ1-1; TRBD1 aligns across 10 bases. Germline values: CDR1 MRHNA, CDR2 SNTAGT. With V trimmed by 4 bases and J by 8 bases, 4 bases remained unmatched. This CDR3 comprises 13 residues. In DNA form, the CDR3 reads TGTGCCAGCAGTGTTACGGACAGGGGGGAAGCTTTCTTT. It is translated as CASSVTDRGEAFF.